The TCR beta chain described here comes from a study of OX40 agonist ivuxolimab in advanced cancers. Study at large: Patients' therapy was ivuxolimab, an antibody that acts as an agonist of OX40 (CD134). A diagnosis of hepatocellular carcinoma, melanoma, renal cell or head and neck cancer was present in dose-escalation patients. Males comprised approximately 81% of the group, whose mean age was approximately 60 years (range 23 to 79). People who had prior anti-PD-1, anti-PD-L1 or anti-CTLA-4 therapy could take part, and 40% had some.

TCRdb keeps only in-frame clones here, not all; method: immunoSEQ multiplex PCR. The sample shows 57,000 or so clones, about 85% of them seen only once. After removal of 7 bases from V and 5 bases from J, the junction contained 11 bases not matched to a gene. The CDR3 loop spans 16 amino acids. The germline V gene encodes CDR1 MDHEN and CDR2 SYDVKM. This specimen was CD4+ or CD8+ T cells sorted from blood, taken in a trial of the OX40 agonist ivuxolimab. The clonotype was recovered from an adult with an advanced solid tumor such as melanoma, head and neck, liver or kidney cancer. This chain connects TRBV28 to TRBJ1-5; 10 bases align to TRBD1. The CDR3 bases are TGTGCCAGCAAGGGTTCTGGACAGGGGGTCGATCAGCCCCAGCATTTT. This codes for CASKGSGQGVDQPQHF.